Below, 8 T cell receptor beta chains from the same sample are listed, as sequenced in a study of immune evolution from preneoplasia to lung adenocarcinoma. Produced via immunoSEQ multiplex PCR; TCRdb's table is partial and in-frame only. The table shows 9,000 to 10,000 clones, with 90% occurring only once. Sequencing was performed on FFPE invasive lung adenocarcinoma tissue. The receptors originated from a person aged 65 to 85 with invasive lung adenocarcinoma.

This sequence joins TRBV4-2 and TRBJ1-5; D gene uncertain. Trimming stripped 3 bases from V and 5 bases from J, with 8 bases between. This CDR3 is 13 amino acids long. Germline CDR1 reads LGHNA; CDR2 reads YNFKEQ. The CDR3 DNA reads TGTGCCAGCAGCCAGGGTCAGGATCAGCCCCAGCATTTT. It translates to CASSQGQDQPQHF.

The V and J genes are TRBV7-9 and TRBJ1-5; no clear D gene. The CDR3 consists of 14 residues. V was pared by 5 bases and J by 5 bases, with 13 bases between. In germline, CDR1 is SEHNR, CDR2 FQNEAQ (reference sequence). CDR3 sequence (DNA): TGTGCCAGCAGCCTCGACTCTGTTGATCAGCCCCAGCATTTT. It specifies CASSLDSVDQPQHF.

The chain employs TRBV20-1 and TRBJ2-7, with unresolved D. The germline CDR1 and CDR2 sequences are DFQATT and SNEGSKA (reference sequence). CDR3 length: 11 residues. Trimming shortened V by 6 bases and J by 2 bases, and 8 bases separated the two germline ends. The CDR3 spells CSAVGTYEQYF. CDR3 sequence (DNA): TGCAGTGCGGTGGGGACCTACGAGCAGTACTTC.

The CDR3 nucleotides are TGTGCCAGCAGACTGACAGGGGGCAGTTACGAGCAGTACTTC. It translates to CASRLTGGSYEQYF. The J gene is TRBJ2-7, the V gene TRBV2; 10 bases are a match to TRBD1. With V trimmed by 6 bases and J by 4 bases, 6 bases remained unmatched. The CDR3 runs 14 residues. Germline-derived CDR1 and CDR2 are SNHLY and FYNNEI.

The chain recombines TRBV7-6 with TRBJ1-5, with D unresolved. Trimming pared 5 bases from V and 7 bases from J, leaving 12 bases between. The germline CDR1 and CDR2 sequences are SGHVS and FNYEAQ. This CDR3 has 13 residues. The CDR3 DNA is TGTGCCAGCAGCCCCAGCCGGGAGCAGCCCCAGCATTTT. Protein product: CASSPSREQPQHF.

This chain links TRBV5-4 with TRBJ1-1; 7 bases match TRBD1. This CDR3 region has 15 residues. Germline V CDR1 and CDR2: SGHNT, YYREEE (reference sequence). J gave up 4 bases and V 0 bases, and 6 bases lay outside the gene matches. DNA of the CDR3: TGTGCCAGCAGCTTGGCGGCAGGGGGGATCACTGAAGCTTTCTTT. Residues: CASSLAAGGITEAFF.

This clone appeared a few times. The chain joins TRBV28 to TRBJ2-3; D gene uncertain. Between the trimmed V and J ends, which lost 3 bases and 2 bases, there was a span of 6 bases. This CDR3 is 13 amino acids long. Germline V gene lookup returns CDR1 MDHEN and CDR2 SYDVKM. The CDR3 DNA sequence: TGTGCCAGCAGTTTGCGGAACACAGATACGCAGTATTTT. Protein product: CASSLRNTDTQYF.

The CDR3 sequence is CASSQDPSNQPQHF. DNA of the CDR3: TGTGCCAGCAGCCAAGATCCAAGCAATCAGCCCCAGCATTTT. V gene TRBV4-2 combines with J gene TRBJ1-5, with D unresolved. Between the trimmed V and J ends, which lost 0 bases and 1 base, there was a span of 4 bases. The CDR3 is 14 residues long. Germline CDR1 and CDR2: LGHNA and YNFKEQ.